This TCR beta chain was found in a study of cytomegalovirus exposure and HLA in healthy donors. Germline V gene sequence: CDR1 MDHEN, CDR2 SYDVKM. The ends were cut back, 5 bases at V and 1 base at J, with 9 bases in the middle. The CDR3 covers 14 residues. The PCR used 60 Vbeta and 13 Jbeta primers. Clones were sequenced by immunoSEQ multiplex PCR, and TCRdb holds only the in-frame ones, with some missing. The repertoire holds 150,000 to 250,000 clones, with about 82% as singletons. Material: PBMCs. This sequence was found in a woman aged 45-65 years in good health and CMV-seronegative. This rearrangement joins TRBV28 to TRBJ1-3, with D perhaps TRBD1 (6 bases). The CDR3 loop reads CASSTGYSGNTIYF. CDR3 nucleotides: TGTGCCAGCAGTACAGGGTATTCTGGAAACACCATATATTTT.